This T cell receptor (beta chain) emerged from a study of blood T cell repertoires in COVID-19. Across the study: In each case, the material was cDNA or gDNA derived from T cells, B-cell-depleted T cells, or PBMCs.

Original data processing: Amplifying reference gene primers gave estimates of nucleated cell counts. Assay used: immunoSEQ multiplex PCR; TCRdb lists only in-frame clones, some missing. That table gives V, J and clone size, and the DNA gave D and trimming. The sample shows roughly 330,000 clones, more than 70% of them seen only once. Germline V gene lookup returns CDR1 MGHRA and CDR2 YSYEKL. CDR3 length: 16 amino acids. The germline V and J ends were trimmed by 4 bases and 0 bases, with 15 bases remaining between them. Donors were grouped by their self-reported clinical history. For recovered donors of Cohort 3, there were two negative PCRs, clearance, or symptom resolution.

The sequenced sample consisted of PBMCs or T cells enriched from blood (not recorded which). The genes are TRBV4-1 and TRBJ1-2, with no clear D. This TCR derives from a young woman who had recovered from COVID-19. The DNA for the CDR3 is TGCGCCAGCAGCCTCACAGCAGGAGGGACTAACTATGGCTACACCTTC. Translation: CASSLTAGGTNYGYTF.